This passage covers 31 T cell receptor beta chains from one sample sequenced in a study of response to subunit inactivated influenza vaccine. In TCRdb, the RT-PCR reads were re-called with MiXCR into one record per CDR3 protein. The sample has around 580,000 distinct CDR3 sequences; approximately 12% are singletons. Sequencing used PBMCs from blood, obtained on the day of vaccination. The receptors were sampled from a man aged 50-60 years who received an inactivated influenza vaccine.

This clonotype was seen at least ten times. The V gene is TRBV5-1, the J gene TRBJ2-2, with D unresolved. Trimming cost V 0 bases and J 0 bases, with 12 bases left between them. The CDR3 has 17 residues. Germline values: CDR1 SGHRS, CDR2 YFSETQ. The DNA for the CDR3 is TGCGCCAGCAGCTTGGGGATCCTCACCTCGAACACCGGGGAGCTGTTTTTT. As protein: CASSLGILTSNTGELFF.

V usage is TRBV7-9 and J usage is TRBJ2-3; TRBD2 aligns across 10 bases. The J segment lost 5 bases and the V segment lost 4 bases, leaving 9 bases of the junction unmatched. This CDR3 is built from 16 residues. Germline V lookup: CDR1 SEHNR, CDR2 FQNEAQ (reference sequence). CDR3 region: CASSSRSGGAGDTQYF. CDR3 coding DNA: TGTGCCAGCAGCTCCAGGAGCGGGGGGGCCGGAGATACGCAGTATTTT.

The rearrangement uses TRBV20-1 and TRBJ1-6; D is undetermined. The germline gives CDR1 DFQATT, CDR2 SNEGSKA (reference sequence). Trimming removed 3 bases at V and 4 bases at J, with 13 bases between. This CDR3 spans 15 amino acids. CDR3 protein: CSARDRILYNSPLHF. The DNA for the CDR3 is TGCAGTGCTAGGGATAGGATCTTGTATAATTCACCCCTCCACTTT.

The V gene is TRBV25-1, the J gene TRBJ2-3; D gene unclear. This CDR3 has 11 amino acids. CDR1 is MGHDK, CDR2 SYGVNS, per germline. Deletions cut 7 bases from V and 11 bases from J, with 13 bases between. The CDR3 DNA reads as TGTGCCAGCACCCTCGGCGTCTGGCAGTATTTT. Its protein is CASTLGVWQYF.

The CDR3 spells CASSNRTSGGGGDTQYF. CDR3 bases: TGTGCCAGCAGCAACCGGACTAGCGGAGGGGGAGGAGATACGCAGTATTTT. V and J are TRBV7-9 and TRBJ2-3; 10 bases match TRBD2. CDR3 size: 17 residues. Germline values: CDR1 SEHNR, CDR2 FQNEAQ (reference sequence). V lost 5 bases, J lost 5 bases, and 13 bases stayed unmatched. Together with reference TRBV7-9 and TRBJ2-3, the CDR3 gives the full variable domain: DTGVSQNPRHKITKRGQNVTFRCDPISEHNRLYWYRQTLGQGPEFLTYFQNEAQLEKSRLLSDRFSAERPKGSFSTLEIQRTEQGDSAMYLCASSNRTSGGGGDTQYFGPGTRLTVL.

Only a few counts were recorded for this clonotype. The rearrangement joins TRBV29-1 to TRBJ1-1; 7 bases match TRBD1. The germline V gene encodes CDR1 SQVTM and CDR2 ANQGSEA. The CDR3 contains 14 residues. After removal of 6 bases from V and 11 bases from J, the junction contained 18 bases not matched to a gene. This CDR3 is CSVLSIDRALGAFF. CDR3 DNA sequence: TGCAGCGTCCTTTCAATTGACAGGGCGTTAGGGGCTTTCTTT.

V gene TRBV24-1 combines with J gene TRBJ1-2, with TRBD1 as a possible D gene (5 bases). The CDR3 totals 13 residues. Germline V lookup: CDR1 KGHDR, CDR2 SFDVKD. Trimming took 4 bases from V and 9 from J, leaving 14 bases between them. The CDR3 loop reads CATSETAKGSYTF. CDR3 bases: TGTGCCACCAGTGAGACAGCCAAAGGTAGCTACACCTTC.

This clonotype was detected only a few times. DNA for the CDR3: TGTGCCAGCAGTTTGGGGGCCGGCTACACCTTC. Protein sequence: CASSLGAGYTF. The chain joins TRBV12-3 or TRBV12-4 to TRBJ1-2; D is possibly TRBD1 (6 bases). V lost 3 bases and J lost 8, with 7 bases in between. CDR3 length equals 11 residues.

The chain combines TRBV7-9 with TRBJ1-1; D perhaps matches TRBD1 (6 bases). V gave up 3 bases and J gave up 11 bases, with 13 bases separating them. The germline V gene has CDR1 SEHNR and CDR2 FQNEAQ (reference sequence). The CDR3 is made up of 12 amino acids. The CDR3 nucleotides read TGTGCCAGCAGCTTGGGGGCCGTCGGGGCTTTCTTT. As protein: CASSLGAVGAFF.

The J gene is TRBJ1-2, the V gene TRBV12-3 or TRBV12-4, with no clear D. The CDR3 extends over 15 amino acids. V was clipped by 2 bases and J by 0 bases, with 10 bases between them. The CDR3 here is CASSLSPNPNYGYTF. CDR3 DNA: TGTGCCAGCAGTTTATCTCCAAACCCTAACTATGGCTACACCTTC.

This clonotype showed up just a few times. The rearrangement links TRBV7-9 to TRBJ1-1; 7 nucleotides agree with TRBD1. V was pared by 5 bases and J by 6 bases, with 6 bases of the junction left unmatched. The CDR3 loop spans 13 amino acids. Germline CDR1 and CDR2: SEHNR and FQNEAQ (reference sequence). The CDR3 reads CASSVRQGAEAFF. The CDR3 DNA reads TGTGCCAGCAGCGTCAGACAGGGAGCTGAAGCTTTCTTT.

The gene calls are TRBV12-3 or TRBV12-4 and TRBJ2-3; D not certain. V gave up 4 bases and J gave up 6 bases, with 11 bases separating them. This CDR3 is 13 amino acids long. CDR3 nucleotide sequence: TGTGCCAGCAGTTCCGCGTATGGGGATACGCAGTATTTT. Translated, it gives CASSSAYGDTQYF.

This clonotype has more than one count but fewer than ten. The chain has TRBV12-3 or TRBV12-4 and TRBJ2-3; no clear D. The V end lost 1 base, the J end lost 1 base, and 9 bases lay between the germline ends. There are 15 residues in the CDR3. The CDR3 here is CASSLVDGRTDTQYF. The DNA for the CDR3 is TGTGCCAGCAGTTTAGTGGACGGTCGCACAGATACGCAGTATTTT.

This clonotype showed up just a few times. This chain uses TRBV7-8 with TRBJ2-7, with 9 bases lining up with TRBD1. The CDR3 contains 15 residues. V lost 5 bases, J lost 4 bases, and 9 bases stayed unmatched. Germline lookup yields CDR1 SGHVS and CDR2 FQNEAQ. The CDR3, as DNA: TGTGCCAGCAGCACTGGGACAGGGAGCCTTTACGAGCAGTACTTC. Amino acid sequence: CASSTGTGSLYEQYF.

The V gene is TRBV12-3 or TRBV12-4, the J gene TRBJ2-1; a possible D gene is TRBD1 (5 bases). The CDR3 extends over 12 amino acids. V lost 8 bases to trimming and J lost 7 bases, with 12 bases between them. CDR3 bases: TGTGCCAGCGCCAGGGTGGAGAATGAGCAGTTCTTC. Translated: CASARVENEQFF.

This clonotype was seen repeatedly, ten times or more. The chain couples TRBV6-6 to TRBJ2-3; D is unclear. The CDR3 is 13 residues long. Trimming left V 2 bases short and J 0 bases short, with 3 bases between. CDR1 is MNHNY and CDR2 is SVGAGI in the germline V gene (reference sequence). In DNA, the CDR3 is TGTGCCAGCAGTTACGGGAGCACAGATACGCAGTATTTT. It codes for CASSYGSTDTQYF.

This clonotype occurred many times. The chain recombines TRBV20-1 with TRBJ1-6; 8 nucleotides agree with TRBD1. V lost 4 bases and J lost 9; bases outside the gene matches: 11. The CDR3 runs 15 residues. Germline V gene lookup returns CDR1 DFQATT and CDR2 SNEGSKA (reference sequence). The CDR3, as DNA: TGCAGTGCTAAAACAGGGGGGGAGGCGGCTTCACCCCTCCACTTT. It codes for CSAKTGGEAASPLHF.

This clonotype showed up just a few times. The V call is TRBV28, the J call TRBJ2-5; no definite D call. CDR1 MDHEN and CDR2 SYDVKM come from the germline V gene. V gave up 4 bases and J gave up 8 bases, with 8 bases separating them. The CDR3 has 11 amino acids. CDR3 in amino acids: CASSSRYTQYF. The CDR3 DNA is TGTGCCAGCAGTTCCCGGTACACCCAGTACTTC.

This clonotype was counted between two and nine times. This chain joins TRBV14 and TRBJ2-7; TRBD1 matches 9 bases. The CDR3 contains 14 residues. CDR1 and CDR2 from the germline V gene are SGHDN and FVKESK. Germline trimming cut 4 bases from V and 5 bases from J; bases unmatched to any gene: 6. DNA of the CDR3: TGTGCCAGCAGCCCCGGGACAGGGTTCCACGAGCAGTACTTC. This gives the protein CASSPGTGFHEQYF.

In this sample, this clonotype turned up many times. The rearrangement joins TRBV28 to TRBJ2-7; TRBD1 agrees at 8 bases. This CDR3 has 16 amino acids. The germline CDR1 and CDR2 sequences are MDHEN and SYDVKM. V shed 3 bases and J 0 bases; nucleotides not matched to a gene: 7. In DNA form, the CDR3 reads TGTGCCAGCAGTTTCAGTCCTGGACAGGGCTCCTACGAGCAGTACTTC. This sequence encodes CASSFSPGQGSYEQYF.

This clonotype turned up a few times. The rearrangement links TRBV27 to TRBJ2-7; the match to TRBD1 covers 11 bases. V dropped 6 bases and J dropped 4; count of bases not matched to a gene: 5. CDR3 size: 14 residues. The germline CDR1 and CDR2 sequences are MNHEY and SMNVEV (reference sequence). DNA of the CDR3: TGTGCCAGCAGGAGGACAGGGGGCCGGTACGAGCAGTACTTC. As protein: CASRRTGGRYEQYF.

The table lists this clonotype with a few counts. The V gene is TRBV5-6, the J gene TRBJ2-2; the D is unclear. The CDR3 is 15 residues long. CDR1 SGHDT and CDR2 YYEEEE come from the germline V gene. Trimming removed 3 bases at V and 0 bases at J, with 9 bases between. DNA for the CDR3: TGTGCCAGCAGCTGGTTTGCCGCGAACACCGGGGAGCTGTTTTTT. Its translation is CASSWFAANTGELFF.

The chain couples TRBV5-5 to TRBJ2-1; D not certain. The CDR3 is 15 residues long. Germline CDR1 reads SGHKS; CDR2 reads YYEKEE (reference sequence). V lost 3 bases and J lost 6, with 16 bases in between. The CDR3 DNA reads TGTGCCAGCAGCTCCGGTGGGGTGGTGGGCAATGAGCAGTTCTTC. It translates to CASSSGGVVGNEQFF.

The V gene is TRBV6-1, the J gene TRBJ2-1; 12 positions match TRBD2. Germline-derived CDR1 and CDR2 are MNHNS and SASEGT. The CDR3 contains 15 residues. Losses at the gene ends were 6 bases for V and 7 bases for J; bases not matched to a gene: 7. Here the CDR3 reads CASSRLAGEGNEQFF. The CDR3, as DNA: TGTGCCAGCAGCAGACTAGCGGGGGAGGGAAATGAGCAGTTCTTC.

This chain joins TRBV7-2 and TRBJ1-6, with 8 bases aligning to TRBD1. Germline assignment: CDR1 SGHTA and CDR2 FQGNSA. The V segment lost 7 bases and the J segment 6 bases; nucleotides outside the gene matches: 11. The CDR3 is 16 amino acids. This chain's CDR3 is CASTDRDRLINSPLHF. The CDR3 nucleotides are TGTGCCAGCACCGACCGGGACAGGCTGATTAATTCACCCCTCCACTTT.

The chain combines TRBV20-1 with TRBJ2-1; no reliable D call. This CDR3 comprises 14 residues. V was shortened by 5 bases and J by 3 bases, with 14 bases between the two germline ends. Germline CDR1 is DFQATT and CDR2 is SNEGSKA (reference sequence). The CDR3 sequence: CSAAQIGFYNEQFF. In nucleotides, the CDR3 is TGCAGTGCTGCGCAGATTGGATTCTACAATGAGCAGTTCTTC.

This clonotype was seen a handful of times. CDR3 DNA: TGTGCCAGCAGCTTAGCGTGGGCCGGGGAGCTGTTTTTT. It translates to CASSLAWAGELFF. This rearrangement joins TRBV11-2 to TRBJ2-2, with D unclear. The CDR3 totals 13 residues. Germline CDR1 reads SGHAT; CDR2 reads FQNNGV. The ends were cut back, 1 base at V and 6 bases at J, with 6 bases in the middle.

This chain links TRBV20-1 with TRBJ2-1; 9 bases map to TRBD1. After removal of 3 bases from V and 7 bases from J, the junction contained 13 bases not matched to a gene. Per the germline V gene, CDR1 is DFQATT and CDR2 is SNEGSKA (reference sequence). This CDR3 is 16 amino acids long. This chain's CDR3 is CSARVPYGTGPNEQFF. The CDR3 DNA is TGCAGTGCTAGGGTACCCTACGGGACAGGGCCGAATGAGCAGTTCTTC.

The chain has TRBV6-1 and TRBJ1-5; 10 bases are shared with TRBD1. The CDR3 has 17 residues. Trimming cost V 0 bases and J 6 bases; bases outside gene matches: 8. The germline gives CDR1 MNHNS, CDR2 SASEGT. The CDR3: CASSEARTGGLGQPQHF. CDR3 in DNA: TGTGCCAGCAGTGAAGCCCGGACAGGGGGGCTGGGTCAGCCCCAGCATTTT.

Remarks on this clonotype: One junction end does not reproduce the germline sequence, and a read error may be involved. The genes are TRBV4-1 and TRBJ1-2; no clear D. This CDR3 is built from 13 residues. Germline values: CDR1 MGHRA, CDR2 YSYEKL. As DNA, the CDR3 is TGCGCCAGCAGCCAAGATGGAGACACCCCCCGCATCTTC. Translated, it gives CASSQDGDTPRIF.

The chain couples TRBV12-3 or TRBV12-4 to TRBJ2-5; D not certain. Trimming shortened V by 8 bases and J by 2 bases, and 18 bases separated the two germline ends. The length of the CDR3 is 15 residues. CDR3 DNA: TGTGCCAGCGGTCCCCTTCGGGCACAACAAGAGACCCAGTACTTC. This encodes CASGPLRAQQETQYF.